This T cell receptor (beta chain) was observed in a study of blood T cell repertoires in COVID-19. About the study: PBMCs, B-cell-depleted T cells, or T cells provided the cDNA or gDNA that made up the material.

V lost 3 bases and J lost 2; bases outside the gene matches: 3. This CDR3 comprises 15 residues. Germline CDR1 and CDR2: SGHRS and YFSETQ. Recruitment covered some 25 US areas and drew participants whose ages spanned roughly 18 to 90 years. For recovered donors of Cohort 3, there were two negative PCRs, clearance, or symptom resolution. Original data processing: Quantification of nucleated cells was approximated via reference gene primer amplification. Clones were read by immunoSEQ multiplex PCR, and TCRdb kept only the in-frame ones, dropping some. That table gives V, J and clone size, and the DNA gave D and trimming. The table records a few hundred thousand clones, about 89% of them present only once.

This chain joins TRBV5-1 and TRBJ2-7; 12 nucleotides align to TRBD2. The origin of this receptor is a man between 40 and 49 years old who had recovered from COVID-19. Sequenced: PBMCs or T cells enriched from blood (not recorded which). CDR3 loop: CASSSSGGGAYEQYF. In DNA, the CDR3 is TGCGCCAGCAGCTCTAGCGGGGGGGGAGCCTACGAGCAGTACTTC. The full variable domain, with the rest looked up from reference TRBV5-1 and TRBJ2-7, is KAGVTQTPRYLIKTRGQQVTLSCSPISGHRSVSWYQQTPGQGLQFLFEYFSETQRNKGNFPGRFSGRQFSNSRSEMNVSTLELGDSALYLCASSSSGGGAYEQYFGPGTRLTVT.